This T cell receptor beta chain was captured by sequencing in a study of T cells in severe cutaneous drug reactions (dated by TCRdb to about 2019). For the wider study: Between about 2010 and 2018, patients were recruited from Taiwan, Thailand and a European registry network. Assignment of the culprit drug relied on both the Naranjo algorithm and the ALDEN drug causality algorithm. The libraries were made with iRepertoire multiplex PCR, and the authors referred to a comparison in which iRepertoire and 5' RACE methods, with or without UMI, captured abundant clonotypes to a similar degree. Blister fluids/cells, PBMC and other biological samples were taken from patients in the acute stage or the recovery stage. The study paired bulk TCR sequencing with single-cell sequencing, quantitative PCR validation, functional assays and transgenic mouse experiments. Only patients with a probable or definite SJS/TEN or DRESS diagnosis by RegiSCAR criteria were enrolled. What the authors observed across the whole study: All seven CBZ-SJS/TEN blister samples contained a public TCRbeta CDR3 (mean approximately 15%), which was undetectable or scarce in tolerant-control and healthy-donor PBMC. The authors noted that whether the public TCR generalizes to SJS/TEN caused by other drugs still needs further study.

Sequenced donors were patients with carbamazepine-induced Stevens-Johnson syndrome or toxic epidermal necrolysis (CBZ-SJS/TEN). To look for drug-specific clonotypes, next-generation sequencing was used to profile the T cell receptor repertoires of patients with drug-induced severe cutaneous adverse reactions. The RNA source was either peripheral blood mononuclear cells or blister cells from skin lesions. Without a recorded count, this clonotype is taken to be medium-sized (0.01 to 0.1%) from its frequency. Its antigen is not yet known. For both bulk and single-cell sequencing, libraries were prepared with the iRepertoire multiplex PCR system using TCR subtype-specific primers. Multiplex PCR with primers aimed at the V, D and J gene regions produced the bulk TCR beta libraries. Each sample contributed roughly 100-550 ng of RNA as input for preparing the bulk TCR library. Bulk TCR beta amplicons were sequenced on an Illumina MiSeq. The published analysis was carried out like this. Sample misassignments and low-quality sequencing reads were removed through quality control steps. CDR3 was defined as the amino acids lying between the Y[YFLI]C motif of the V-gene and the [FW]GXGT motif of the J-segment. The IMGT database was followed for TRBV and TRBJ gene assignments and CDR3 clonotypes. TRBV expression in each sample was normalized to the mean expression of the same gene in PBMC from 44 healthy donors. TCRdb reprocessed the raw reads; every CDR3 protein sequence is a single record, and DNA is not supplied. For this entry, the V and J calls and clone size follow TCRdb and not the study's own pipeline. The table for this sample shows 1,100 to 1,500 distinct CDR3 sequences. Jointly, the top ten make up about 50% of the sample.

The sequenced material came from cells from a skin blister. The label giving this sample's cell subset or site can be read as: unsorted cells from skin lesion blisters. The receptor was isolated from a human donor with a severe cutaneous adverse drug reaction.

The CDR3 corresponds to CASSSGFSGNTIYF. The chain is encoded by TRBV28 joined to TRBJ1-3; checking the TCRdb D call of TRBD1 is not possible without DNA. The germline V gene encodes CDR1 MDHEN and CDR2 SYDVKM. The CDR3 contains 14 residues, cysteine and phenylalanine counted. The DNA is unrecorded.